One sample yielded the 28 T cell receptor beta chains listed below, sequenced in a study of T cell repertoires in cytomegalovirus infection. TCRdb processed the reads anew with MiXCR; each CDR3 protein has one entry. The top ten clones hold around 12% of a sample with about 830,000 distinct CDR3 sequences, about 30% of them seen once. These TCRs are of unknown antigen specificity. The sample consisted of cultured CD8+ T cells from PBMCs, taken from culture after CMV antigen stimulation. All receptors come from a human donor in good health (CMV status not recorded). Some clones in this sample may be carry-over from other donors' samples.

A few counts support this clonotype. The chain is built from TRBV7-6 and TRBJ1-5, with D maybe TRBD1 (5 bases). Germline CDR1 is SGHVS and CDR2 is FNYEAQ. V was pared by 4 bases and J by 3 bases, with 16 bases between. The CDR3 runs 16 residues. CDR3 nucleotides: TGTGCCAGCAGCTCGCGGGAAGACAGATTCAATCAGCCCCAGCATTTT. Its protein is CASSSREDRFNQPQHF. The full variable domain, its missing parts supplied by reference TRBV7-6 and TRBJ1-5, is GAGVSQSPRYKVTKRGQDVALRCDPISGHVSLYWYRQALGQGPEFLTYFNYEAQQDKSGLPNDRFSAERPEGSISTLTIQRTEQRDSAMYRCASSSREDRFNQPQHFGDGTRLSIL.

This clonotype came up once. The V call is TRBV9, the J call TRBJ2-5; tentative D call: TRBD1 (7 bases). CDR3 length: 14 residues. Germline values: CDR1 SGDLS, CDR2 YYNGEE. Between the trimmed V and J ends, which lost 3 bases and 4 bases, there was a span of 13 bases. The DNA for the CDR3 is TGTGCCAGCAGCGCGGGGGACAGTTTAGAGACCCAGTACTTC. This sequence encodes CASSAGDSLETQYF.

Only a few counts were recorded for this clonotype. The rearrangement links TRBV15 to TRBJ2-1; 8 bases align to TRBD1. Germline values: CDR1 LNHNV, CDR2 YYDKDF (reference sequence). Trimming took 6 bases from V and 1 from J; bases not matched to a gene: 2. The CDR3 is made up of 14 amino acids. CDR3 loop: CATRDRESYNEQFF. The CDR3 DNA is TGTGCCACCAGGGACAGGGAATCCTACAATGAGCAGTTCTTC.

Only a few counts were recorded for this clonotype. The rearrangement uses TRBV7-6 and TRBJ2-1; TRBD2 agrees at 8 bases. The trim removed 5 bases at V and 8 bases at J, leaving 8 bases unmatched. The CDR3 length is 14 residues. Germline values: CDR1 SGHVS, CDR2 FNYEAQ. The CDR3 protein is CASSTGTRWDEQFF. CDR3 bases: TGTGCCAGCAGCACCGGGACTAGGTGGGATGAGCAGTTCTTC.

This sequence joins TRBV9 and TRBJ2-2; D remains ambiguous. CDR3 length equals 20 residues. Germline V lookup: CDR1 SGDLS, CDR2 YYNGEE. V was pared by 0 bases and J by 0 bases, with 21 bases between. For the CDR3, the DNA is TGTGCCAGCAGCGTAGTCTCGCCCCAGCCGCAGGACCCGAACACCGGGGAGCTGTTTTTT. This sequence encodes CASSVVSPQPQDPNTGELFF.

Note on this clonotype: The junction departs from the called germline gene at one end, perhaps through a read error. The chain links TRBV7-2 to TRBJ2-3, with 7 positions matching TRBD2. This CDR3 is 17 amino acids long. Looked up from germline, CDR1 is SGHTA and CDR2 is FQGNSA. The CDR3 is CVSSPRGLAASTDTQYF. CDR3 sequence (DNA): TGTGTCAGCAGCCCGAGGGGTCTAGCGGCGAGCACAGATACGCAGTATTTT.

This clonotype has ten or more counts. This sequence joins TRBV7-2 and TRBJ1-5; D is unclear. The CDR3 totals 15 residues. Germline V CDR1 and CDR2: SGHTA, FQGNSA. V dropped 1 base and J dropped 5 bases, with 12 bases sitting between them. For the CDR3, the DNA is TGTGCCAGCAGCTTAGAAGGTCCTCTCTATCAGCCCCAGCATTTT. Translated: CASSLEGPLYQPQHF.

The chain employs TRBV19 and TRBJ2-1; TRBD1 matches 7 bases. Unmatched junction bases numbered 10, after V lost 0 bases and J lost 5 bases. CDR1 and CDR2 from the germline V gene are LNHDA and SQIVND (reference sequence). This CDR3 comprises 17 residues. The CDR3 DNA follows: TGTGCCAGTAGTATAGATCTCATCCGGACAGGACACAATGAGCAGTTCTTC. Its protein product is CASSIDLIRTGHNEQFF.

The V gene is TRBV25-1, the J gene TRBJ2-7; 7 bases line up with TRBD2. Germline trimming cut 6 bases from V and 0 bases from J; bases unmatched to any gene: 14. The CDR3 has 17 amino acids. The germline gives CDR1 MGHDK, CDR2 SYGVNS. Here the CDR3 reads CASRGGEGKNGSYEQYF. Here the CDR3 DNA reads TGTGCCAGCAGAGGCGGGGAGGGAAAGAATGGCTCCTACGAGCAGTACTTC.

The rearrangement links TRBV7-9 to TRBJ2-7, with 7 bases fitting TRBD1. The CDR3 length is 14 residues. Germline trimming cut 4 bases from V and 4 bases from J; bases unmatched to any gene: 7. Looked up from germline, CDR1 is SEHNR and CDR2 is FQNEAQ (reference sequence). The CDR3 nucleotides read TGTGCCAGCAGCTCAGTAGGGGGACAGTACGAGCAGTACGTC. Translated, it gives CASSSVGGQYEQYV.

This clonotype was counted only a few times. The rearrangement uses TRBV29-1 and TRBJ2-6; the D is unclear. CDR3 length equals 14 residues. Germline V gene sequence: CDR1 SQVTM, CDR2 ANQGSEA. Trimming took 0 bases from V and 0 from J, leaving 3 bases between them. The CDR3 bases are TGCAGCGTTGAAGATGTCTCTGGGGCCAACGTCCTGACTTTC. It translates to CSVEDVSGANVLTF.

This clonotype was seen a handful of times. The genes are TRBV4-1 and TRBJ1-1; tentatively, D is TRBD1 (5 bases). Germline V CDR1 and CDR2: MGHRA, YSYEKL. Trimming stripped 0 bases from V and 1 base from J, with 12 bases between. The CDR3 length is 16 residues. CDR3 region: CASSQDLLTENTEAFF. CDR3 nucleotide sequence: TGCGCCAGCAGCCAAGATCTCTTGACAGAGAACACTGAAGCTTTCTTT.

V and J are TRBV7-6 and TRBJ2-1, with 10 bases lining up with TRBD1. Germline V CDR1 and CDR2: SGHVS, FNYEAQ. The CDR3 is 15 amino acids. The J segment lost 8 bases and the V segment lost 5 bases, leaving 9 bases of the junction unmatched. The CDR3 DNA sequence: TGTGCCAGCAGCCCACCGGGACAGGGGATGGATGAGCAGTTCTTC. Translation gives CASSPPGQGMDEQFF. The full variable domain, in which reference TRBV7-6 and TRBJ2-1 provide the parts outside the CDR3, is GAGVSQSPRYKVTKRGQDVALRCDPISGHVSLYWYRQALGQGPEFLTYFNYEAQQDKSGLPNDRFSAERPEGSISTLTIQRTEQRDSAMYRCASSPPGQGMDEQFFGPGTRLTVL.

This clonotype has only a few counts. CDR3 in amino acids: CASSLSTGNEKLFF. In DNA, the CDR3 is TGTGCCAGCAGTTTAAGCACAGGCAATGAAAAACTGTTTTTT. The chain uses TRBV27 and TRBJ1-4, with D tentatively TRBD1 (5 bases). This CDR3 is 14 amino acids long. Germline V gene data show CDR1 as MNHEY and CDR2 as SMNVEV (reference sequence). Trimming removed 2 bases at V and 5 bases at J, with 9 bases between.

This chain links TRBV6-6 with TRBJ2-5, with 9 bases matching TRBD2. CDR3 size: 17 residues. CDR1 is MNHNY, CDR2 SVGAGI, per germline (reference sequence). The J segment lost 5 bases and the V segment lost 0 bases, leaving 10 bases of the junction unmatched. This CDR3 reads CASSYSWGGGEMETQYF. The CDR3 bases are TGTGCCAGCAGTTACTCCTGGGGCGGGGGGGAAATGGAGACCCAGTACTTC.

The chain recombines TRBV18 with TRBJ2-1; 10 bases map to TRBD1. The CDR3 covers 15 residues. The J segment lost 7 bases and the V segment lost 3 bases, leaving 6 bases of the junction unmatched. In germline, CDR1 is KGHSH, CDR2 LQKENI. The CDR3 loop is CASSPRDRGWNEQFF. The DNA for the CDR3 is TGTGCCAGCTCACCGAGGGACAGGGGTTGGAATGAGCAGTTCTTC.

This clonotype was detected a few times. The chain carries TRBV24-1 and TRBJ2-5; D gene unclear. There are 17 residues in the CDR3. Germline assignment: CDR1 KGHDR and CDR2 SFDVKD. V lost 3 bases and J lost 2, with 18 bases in between. The chain's CDR3 is CATSDVKGAKEQETQYF. In DNA, the CDR3 is TGTGCCACCAGTGATGTCAAAGGAGCCAAGGAGCAAGAGACCCAGTACTTC.

The chain has TRBV11-2 and TRBJ1-1; the match to TRBD1 covers 10 bases. This CDR3 has 16 amino acids. CDR1 and CDR2 from the germline V gene are SGHAT and FQNNGV. Trimming at V came to 5 bases and at J to 1 base, leaving 7 bases not matched to a gene. The DNA for the CDR3 is TGTGCCAGCAGCCGCTGGGACAGGGGAAAGAACACTGAAGCTTTCTTT. Protein product: CASSRWDRGKNTEAFF.

In the case of this clonotype: A much larger clone lies a single base off, so this may be a read error. V usage is TRBV7-9 and J usage is TRBJ1-2; D may be TRBD1 (5 bases). Germline values: CDR1 SEHNR, CDR2 FQNEAQ (reference sequence). The CDR3 consists of 12 residues. Trimming cost V 4 bases and J 10 bases, with 13 bases left between them. In DNA, the CDR3 is TGTGCCAGCAGCTCCCGGGGGGTCGACTACACCTTC. Translating it yields CASSSRGVDYTF.

V gene TRBV6-1 combines with J gene TRBJ2-4, with 7 nucleotides matching TRBD1. Germline lookup yields CDR1 MNHNS and CDR2 SASEGT. The CDR3 totals 17 residues. The V gene end was trimmed by 6 bases and the J gene end by 0 bases; junction bases not matched to a gene: 11. CDR3: CASRSAPTGIAKNIQYF. DNA for the CDR3: TGTGCCAGCAGGAGTGCCCCGACAGGGATAGCCAAAAACATTCAGTACTTC.

The chain is built from TRBV11-2 and TRBJ2-7; D is tentatively TRBD1 or TRBD2 (6 bases each). V was cut by 7 bases and J by 2 bases, with 12 bases left in between. CDR3 size: 13 residues. CDR1 SGHAT and CDR2 FQNNGV come from the germline V gene. The CDR3 DNA sequence: TGTGCCAGCAAACAGGGAGGTCCCTACGAGCAGTACGTC. Protein: CASKQGGPYEQYV.

The table lists this clonotype with a few counts. This rearrangement joins TRBV20-1 to TRBJ2-1; D is uncertain. V gave up 2 bases and J gave up 0 bases, with 20 bases separating them. CDR1 DFQATT and CDR2 SNEGSKA come from the germline V gene (reference sequence). The CDR3 is made up of 18 amino acids. As DNA, the CDR3 is TGCAGTGCTAGACCAAATCCCTCCGCGGAAAGCTCCTACAATGAGCAGTTCTTC. Translation gives CSARPNPSAESSYNEQFF.

The chain carries TRBV7-4 and TRBJ1-2, with TRBD1 identical over 8 bases. This CDR3 region has 16 residues. V shed 1 base and J 1 base; nucleotides not matched to a gene: 5. The germline V gene encodes CDR1 SGHVT and CDR2 SQSDAQ. The CDR3 DNA sequence: TGTGCCAGCAGCTTAGGTGTGGGACAGGTTAACTATGGCTACACCTTC. The encoded protein is CASSLGVGQVNYGYTF.

This clonotype was seen more than once but under ten times. The rearrangement joins TRBV11-3 to TRBJ2-2, with D perhaps TRBD2 (5 bases). Germline CDR1 and CDR2: SGHNT and YENEEA. The CDR3 totals 15 residues. V was trimmed by 5 bases and J by 1 base, leaving 11 bases between them. The CDR3 here is CASSLVRGNTGELFF. The CDR3 coding sequence is TGTGCCAGCAGCCTTGTTCGGGGGAACACCGGGGAGCTGTTTTTT.

This chain connects TRBV9 to TRBJ2-7, with 11 bases identical to TRBD2. The V and J ends lost 0 bases and 9 bases, in that order; junction bases with no gene match: 11. The CDR3 length is 16 residues. In germline, CDR1 is SGDLS, CDR2 YYNGEE. The CDR3: CASSVEASGGPDAQYF. CDR3 nucleotide sequence: TGTGCCAGCAGCGTAGAGGCTAGCGGGGGGCCCGATGCGCAGTACTTC.

This clonotype was seen a few times. The chain recombines TRBV7-9 with TRBJ2-1; D not resolved. V was clipped by 4 bases and J by 8 bases, with 9 bases between them. The CDR3 extends over 12 amino acids. In germline, CDR1 is SEHNR, CDR2 FQNEAQ (reference sequence). The DNA for the CDR3 is TGTGCCAGCAGCTCCCGTAACTATGAGCAGTTCTTC. Translated, it gives CASSSRNYEQFF.

The rearrangement joins TRBV27 to TRBJ2-1; the match to TRBD1 covers 7 bases. The CDR3 loop spans 12 amino acids. Germline-derived CDR1 and CDR2 are MNHEY and SMNVEV (reference sequence). V lost 9 bases and J lost 9; bases outside the gene matches: 8. The CDR3 DNA sequence: TGTGCCAGTTCTCAGGGGGATGGTGAGCAGTTCTTC. Amino acids: CASSQGDGEQFF.

This clonotype has more than one count but fewer than ten. The V gene is TRBV7-9, the J gene TRBJ2-6, with a weak D call TRBD1 (6 bases). CDR3 length: 18 residues. The V and J ends lost 5 bases and 2 bases respectively, with 19 bases between them. CDR1 is SEHNR, CDR2 FQNEAQ, per germline (reference sequence). The CDR3 protein is CASSPPGTLNPGANVLTF. The CDR3 nucleotides are TGTGCCAGCAGCCCCCCCGGGACACTGAATCCTGGGGCCAACGTCCTGACTTTC.